This T cell receptor beta chain was observed in a study of blood T cell repertoires in COVID-19. About the research overall: Italy, Spain and the United States were the sources of the convalescent and acute COVID-19 samples. Sources were T cells, B-cell-depleted T cells, or PBMCs; the material itself was cDNA or gDNA.

The germline CDR1 and CDR2 sequences are KGHSH and LQKENI. V lost 3 bases, J lost 6 bases, and 20 bases lay in between. CDR3 length: 17 amino acids. In the study's own analysis: For nucleated cells, counts were estimated from reference gene primer amplification. The data were produced by immunoSEQ multiplex PCR, yet TCRdb's version contains in-frame clones alone and is incomplete. D and trimming come from the DNA, and the V and J calls and clone size come from that table. The sample records more than 300,000 clones, more than 75% being singletons. The Seattle patients, enrolled during active infection, were followed longitudinally.

Material for sequencing was peripheral blood. This sequence originates from a woman aged 30 to 39 with COVID-19, enrolled during active disease. The chain has TRBV18 and TRBJ1-4; no reliable D call. The chain's CDR3 is CASSPRDHGSLYEKLFF. The CDR3 DNA reads as TGTGCCAGCTCACCGAGAGATCACGGTTCCCTCTATGAAAAACTGTTTTTT. The whole variable domain, remainder taken from reference TRBV18 and TRBJ1-4, is NAGVMQNPRHLVRRRGQEARLRCSPMKGHSHVYWYRQLPEEGLKFMVYLQKENIIDESGMPKERFSAEFPKEGPSILRIQQVVRGDSAAYFCASSPRDHGSLYEKLFFGSGTQLSVL.